A single T cell receptor beta chain is shown here with its context. Antigen unknown. This sequence may be a read error, since a much larger clone differs from it by one base. The data belong to a study of human T cells and chemical hapten exposure. At the level of the study: The sensitizing agent was 2% DPC, placed on approximately 2 cm by approximately 2 cm of upper inner arm skin.

TCRdb fed the RACE reads into MiXCR, producing one record per CDR3 protein. Counted here are about 90,000 distinct CDR3 sequences, approximately 10% occurring once; the ten biggest clones make up less than 2.5%. Indicated time point: patch test 1, 2 weeks after DPC sensitization. Described treatment: therapeutic diphenylcyclopropenone sensitization with weekly scalp DPC. The drawing of blood occurred before each patch test was applied. The germline V gene has CDR1 SQVTM and CDR2 ANQGSEA. V lost 5 bases to trimming and J lost 4 bases; unmatched junction nucleotides: 11. The CDR3 runs 14 residues. Regarding the study as a whole: Against controls, expanded TCRs gave rise to significantly more large CDR3 similarity clusters.

The chain joins TRBV29-1 to TRBJ2-7; 7 nucleotides match TRBD2. The input for sequencing was whole blood, taken in connection with sensitization to the hapten diphenylcyclopropenone (DPC). This receptor was taken from a man aged 40-50 years with alopecia areata. Some clones in this sample may be carry-over from other donors' samples. CDR3 DNA: TGCAGCGTTTCGGGGGGTGAGGGGAGGTACGAGCAGTACTTC. Its translation is CSVSGGEGRYEQYF.